The source of this T cell receptor (beta chain) is a study of vaccination effects on CD4 cells after COVID-19 (dated by TCRdb to between 2022 and 2023). Broadly, across the study: Each participant got two doses of an mRNA SARS-CoV-2 vaccine, either BNT162b2 or mRNA-1273. SARS-CoV-2 spike-specific CD4+ TCR repertoires from before and after mRNA vaccination were compared in COVID-19 convalescent patients and in infection-naive vaccine recipients. Altogether, some 10 COVID-19 convalescent patients and a few SARS-CoV-2-naive healthy vaccine recipients made up the full study. Cultures from other donors in the study were sequenced using the Oncomine TCR Beta short-read assay on an Illumina iSeq 100. The investigation overall reported the following: Among healthy vaccine recipients, nearly all vaccine-induced clones were SARS-CoV-2 mono-reactive, and just 1 of 255 was cross-reactive with common cold coronaviruses. Only a small number of convalescent patients were included, and no early post-infection timepoints were available, which limited the study. At late post-vaccination timepoints, both infection-induced and vaccine-induced clones showed marked clonal contraction, consistent with waning T cell responses.

As concerns this clone: Its specific antigen is unknown. Nothing much larger sits one base from this clone, and base qualities are not available.

The ViraFEST assay stimulated PBMC with viral peptide pools and then used TCR sequencing to identify antigen-specific CD4+ T cell clonotypes by expansion. After more than nine days of culture, CD4+ T cells were isolated with the EasySep CD4+ T cell isolation kit. Negative nucleocapsid antibody results before and after vaccination confirmed that the healthy vaccine recipients had no prior SARS-CoV-2 infection. Each well held 1.5 million to 2 million PBMC cultured in IMDM containing roughly 5% human AB serum, around 9.3 IU/ml IL-2 and gentamicin, along with 10 ug/ml peptides. On days 3 and 7, half of the culture medium was replaced with fresh IL-2-containing medium. Unless noted otherwise, every peptide stimulation condition was grown in triplicate wells. PBMC were separated from whole blood using Ficoll-Paque Plus gradient centrifugation and were then either cryopreserved at -140C or used fresh. The overlapping peptide pools covered the spike proteins of SARS-CoV-2 and of the common cold coronaviruses HCoV-NL63, HCoV-OC43 and HCoV-229E. The QIAamp micro DNA kit was used to extract genomic DNA from the cultured CD4+ T cells.

Libraries were constructed by the immunoSEQ multiplex PCR assay. DNA from the cultured, isolated CD4+ T cells was subjected to TCR beta CDR3 sequencing. The authors processed their data as follows. Non-productive TCR sequences were discarded, and reads were trimmed to the CDR3 region, with only CDR3s of 7 or more amino acids retained. The MANAFEST web app was used to pick out antigen-specific clonotypes by comparing their expansion in peptide wells with that in reference cultures. To count as positive, a clone had to show expansion at FDR<0.05 compared with the reference and with all other wells, an odds ratio above 5, and a frequency above 0.1% in two replicate wells. Clonotypes significantly expanded in SARS-CoV-2 spike wells and in at least one common cold coronavirus spike condition were defined as cross-reactive. CDR3 similarity was assessed by Levenshtein distance using the stringdist R package, and unrooted trees were constructed with ape in R 3.6.1. This immuneACCESS table, as held by TCRdb, lists in-frame sequences with V and J called but not all clones. Of the missing ones, under half trace to an unresolved V gene in checked studies; the others have no known cause. D and trimming were read from the DNA, whereas the V and J calls and clone size are those reported in that table. This sample has under 45,000 clones in its table, and under 75% of those were observed once. 26% of the sample is taken by the ten largest.

Including cysteine and phenylalanine, the CDR3 has 13 amino acids. Only CDR3 DNA is held: 39 bases, read in frame from base 1. For CDR1 and CDR2, the germline V gene lists SGHTA and FQGNSA. V lost 3 bases and J lost 8 bases; the stretch between them is 11 bases long. The chain joins TRBV7-2 to TRBJ2-1, and possibly TRBD2, on 6 matching bases. This receptor was taken from a human donor who received a COVID-19 vaccine. The sample here was CD4+ T cells from PBMCs cultured with HCoV-OC43 spike peptides, taken before COVID-19 vaccination. This specimen's cell subset or site label, per the study, means: HCoV-OC43 spike overlapping peptide pool stimulation. The encoded CDR3 is CASSLARGDEQFF. The bases are TGTGCCAGCAGCTTGGCCCGCGGGGATGAGCAGTTCTTC.